The clone carrying this T cell receptor beta chain was observed a handful of times. Methods used by the authors: The assay estimated nucleated cells by amplifying reference gene primers. Profiling relied on immunoSEQ multiplex PCR, and the TCRdb table lists in-frame clones only, not all of them. V and J calls and clone size are as listed in that table; D and trimming were resolved from the DNA. This sample has about 160,000 clones, with over 85% found just once. This sample is drawn from a study of blood T cell repertoires in COVID-19. Turning to the study itself: Samples representing acute and convalescent COVID-19 were sourced from the United States, Italy and Spain. T cells, B-cell-depleted T cells, or PBMCs provided the cDNA or gDNA that served as material.

Looked up from germline, CDR1 is LNHDA and CDR2 is SQIVND (reference sequence). Deletions cut 3 bases from V and 6 bases from J, with 14 bases between. The CDR3 is 14 amino acids. V gene TRBV19 combines with J gene TRBJ2-5; maybe TRBD1 (5 bases). The specimen sequenced was peripheral blood. The TCR comes from a woman between 45 and 60 years old with acute or convalescent COVID-19. CDR3 sequence (DNA): TGTGCCAGTAGTATGGGTCAGGGCTTACAGACCCAGTACTTC. Its translation is CASSMGQGLQTQYF.